These 7 T cell receptor beta chains were sequenced from one sample in a study of T cell responses to AZD1222 COVID-19 vaccine. Using immunoSEQ multiplex PCR, the repertoire was profiled, and TCRdb retains in-frame clones only, with some absent. The sample lists 83,000 or so clones; around 93% were seen once. The sequences come from peripheral blood, collected 28 days after the second AZD1222 dose. Receptor source: an adult who received the AZD1222 COVID-19 vaccine.

As DNA, the CDR3 is TGTGCCAGCAGCTGGACAGGTTACAATGAGCAGTTCTTC. This translates into CASSWTGYNEQFF. This rearrangement joins TRBV11-2 to TRBJ2-1; 7 nucleotides line up with TRBD1. J gave up 4 bases and V 4 bases, and 1 base lay outside the gene matches. Germline CDR1 and CDR2: SGHAT and FQNNGV. The CDR3 runs 13 residues.

The chain uses TRBV5-1 and TRBJ1-3, with D possibly TRBD1 on 6 matching bases. Trimming took off 3 bases at V and 1 base at J, with 20 bases between the two ends. Looked up from germline, CDR1 is SGHRS and CDR2 is YFSETQ. The CDR3 covers 18 residues. CDR3 coding DNA: TGCGCCAGCAGCTGGGGACACGGAGGTTCGGTTTCTGGAAACACCATATATTTT. Translating it yields CASSWGHGGSVSGNTIYF.

J is TRBJ1-2 and V is TRBV30; the D gene is possibly TRBD1 (5 bases). The V gene lost 0 bases and the J gene lost 13 bases, with 18 bases spanning the gap. The CDR3 sequence is 13 residues long. CDR1 is GTSNPN and CDR2 is SVGIG in the germline V gene (reference sequence). The CDR3 loop reads CAWSVSQAGGLTF. The DNA for the CDR3 is TGTGCCTGGAGTGTATCCCAGGCTGGGGGTCTCACCTTC.

The V call is TRBV5-5, the J call TRBJ2-7; 9 bases map to TRBD1. Trimming at V came to 3 bases and at J to 4 bases, leaving 2 bases not matched to a gene. CDR3 length equals 13 residues. Germline-derived CDR1 and CDR2 are SGHKS and YYEKEE (reference sequence). CDR3 residues: CASSWDREYEQYF. CDR3 coding DNA: TGTGCCAGCAGCTGGGACAGGGAATACGAGCAGTACTTC.

The V and J genes are TRBV5-4 and TRBJ2-3, with D possibly matching TRBD1 (6 bases). The germline V and J ends were trimmed by 5 bases and 0 bases, with 10 bases remaining between them. This CDR3 region has 14 residues. CDR1 SGHNT and CDR2 YYREEE come from the germline V gene (reference sequence). The CDR3 is CASSKDRSTDTQYF. The CDR3 nucleotides read TGTGCCAGCAGTAAGGACAGAAGCACAGATACGCAGTATTTT.

The chain joins TRBV7-2 to TRBJ2-2, with 8 bases identical to TRBD1. V lost 5 bases and J lost 4; bases outside the gene matches: 6. Germline V gene data show CDR1 as SGHTA and CDR2 as FQGNSA. This CDR3 is built from 15 residues. CDR3 nucleotide sequence: TGTGCCAGCAGCCCCAGGGGGCCCGGCACCGGGGAGCTGTTTTTT. This translates into CASSPRGPGTGELFF.

V and J are TRBV2 and TRBJ2-3; TRBD2 matches 9 bases. V lost 4 bases to trimming and J lost 0 bases; unmatched junction nucleotides: 5. This CDR3 has 16 residues. The germline CDR1 and CDR2 sequences are SNHLY and FYNNEI. DNA for the CDR3: TGTGCCAGCAGTGTTACTAGCGGGTTTAGCACAGATACGCAGTATTTT. Protein product: CASSVTSGFSTDTQYF.